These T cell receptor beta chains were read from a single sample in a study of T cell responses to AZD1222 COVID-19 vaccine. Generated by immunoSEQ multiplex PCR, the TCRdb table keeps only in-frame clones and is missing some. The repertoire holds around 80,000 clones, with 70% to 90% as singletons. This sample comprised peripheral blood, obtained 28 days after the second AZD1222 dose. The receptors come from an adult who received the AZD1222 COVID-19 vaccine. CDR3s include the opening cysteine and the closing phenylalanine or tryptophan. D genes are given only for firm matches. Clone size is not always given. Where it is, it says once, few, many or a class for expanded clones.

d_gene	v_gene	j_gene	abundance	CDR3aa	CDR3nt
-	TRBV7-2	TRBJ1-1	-	CASSLSRGTEAFF	TGTGCCAGCAGCTTGTCCCGAGGGACTGAAGCTTTCTTT
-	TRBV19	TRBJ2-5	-	CASSSDKETQYF	TGTGCCAGTAGCTCCGATAAAGAGACCCAGTACTTC
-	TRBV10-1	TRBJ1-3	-	CASGPGNTIYF	TGCGCCAGCGGGCCTGGAAACACCATATATTTT
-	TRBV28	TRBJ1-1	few	CASSFAGGAFF	TGTGCCAGCAGTTTTGCGGGTGGAGCTTTCTTT
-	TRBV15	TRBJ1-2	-	CATSRILQRRKHYGYTF	TGTGCCACCAGCAGAATCCTCCAACGCAGGAAACACTATGGCTACACCTTC
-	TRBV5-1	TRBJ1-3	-	CASSLSGAGNTIYF	TGCGCCAGCAGCTTGTCGGGGGCCGGAAACACCATATATTTT
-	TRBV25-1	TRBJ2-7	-	CASSAGSYEQYF	TGTGCCAGCAGTGCGGGTTCCTACGAGCAGTACTTC
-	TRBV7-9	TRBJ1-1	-	CASSFGPNTEAFF	TGTGCCAGCAGCTTTGGACCGAACACTGAGGCTTTCTTT
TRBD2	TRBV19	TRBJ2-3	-	CASTTGGGAGDTQYF	TGTGCCAGTACCACCGGCGGGGGGGCCGGAGATACGCAGTATTTT
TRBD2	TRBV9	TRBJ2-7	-	CASSVMSGLNYEQYF	TGTGCCAGCAGCGTCATGTCGGGACTAAACTACGAGCAGTACTTC
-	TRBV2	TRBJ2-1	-	CASSGPSPYNEQFF	TGTGCCAGCAGCGGACCGTCGCCCTACAATGAGCAGTTCTTC
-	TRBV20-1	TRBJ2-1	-	CSASQTRGFSYNEQFF	TGCAGTGCTAGTCAAACAAGGGGGTTCTCCTACAATGAGCAGTTCTTC
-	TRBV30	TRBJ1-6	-	CAWSFNREYRDSPLHF	TGTGCCTGGAGTTTCAACAGGGAATACAGGGACTCACCCCTCCACTTT
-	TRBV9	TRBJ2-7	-	CASSVSLAGYEQYF	TGTGCCAGCAGCGTGTCACTAGCCGGCTACGAGCAGTACTTC
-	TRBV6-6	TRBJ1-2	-	CASSYSPGDGYTF	TGTGCCAGCAGTTACTCACCAGGGGATGGCTACACCTTC
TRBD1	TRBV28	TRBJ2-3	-	CASSLGRTGEDADTQYF	TGTGCCAGCAGTTTGGGAAGGACAGGGGAGGACGCAGATACGCAGTATTTT
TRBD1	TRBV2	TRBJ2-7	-	CASSDPGQVTEEQYF	TGTGCCAGCAGTGACCCGGGACAGGTAACAGAAGAGCAGTACTTC
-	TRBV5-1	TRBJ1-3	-	CASSRGESSGNTIYF	TGCGCCAGCAGTCGGGGTGAGTCCTCTGGAAACACCATATATTTT
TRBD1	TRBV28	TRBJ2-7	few	CASSAYRGEQYF	TGTGCCAGCAGTGCCTACAGGGGCGAGCAGTACTTC
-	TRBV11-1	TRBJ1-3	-	CASSRGTVSGNTIYF	TGTGCCAGCAGCCGCGGCACTGTCTCTGGAAACACCATATATTTT
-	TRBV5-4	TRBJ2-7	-	CASSLGDEQYF	TGTGCCAGCAGCTTGGGGGACGAGCAGTACTTC
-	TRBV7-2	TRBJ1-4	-	CASSSPTGFSDKLFF	TGTGCCAGCAGCTCTCCCACAGGGTTTTCTGACAAACTGTTTTTT
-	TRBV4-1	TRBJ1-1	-	CASSPQVNTEAFF	TGCGCCAGCAGCCCTCAGGTGAACACTGAAGCTTTCTTT
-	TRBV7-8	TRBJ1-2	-	CASSLVGAPSLANYGYTF	TGTGCCAGCAGCTTAGTTGGGGCCCCATCTCTTGCTAACTATGGCTACACCTTC
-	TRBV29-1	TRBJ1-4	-	CSVQKGTPGEKLFF	TGCAGCGTCCAAAAAGGGACCCCAGGTGAAAAACTGTTTTTT
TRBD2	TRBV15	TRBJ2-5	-	CATSPEKRSSGIQETQYF	TGTGCCACCAGTCCGGAGAAGAGGTCTAGCGGAATTCAAGAGACCCAGTACTTC
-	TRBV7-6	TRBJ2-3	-	CASSFRLRGSDTQYF	TGTGCCAGCAGCTTCCGGCTCAGGGGATCAGATACGCAGTATTTT
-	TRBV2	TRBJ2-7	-	CASSRDNRYEQYF	TGTGCCAGCAGTCGGGACAACCGATACGAGCAGTACTTC
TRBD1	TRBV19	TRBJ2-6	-	CASSRGTGPYSGANVLTF	TGTGCCAGTAGTAGAGGGACAGGACCATACTCTGGGGCCAACGTCCTGACTTTC
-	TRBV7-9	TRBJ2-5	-	CASSLAERKTETQYF	TGTGCCAGCAGCTTAGCGGAACGAAAGACGGAGACCCAGTACTTC
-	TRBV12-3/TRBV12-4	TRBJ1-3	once	CASSTGYPGTIYF	TGTGCCAGCAGTACAGGGTACCCTGGCACCATATATTTT
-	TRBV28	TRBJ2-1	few	CASRDGGQYNEQFF	TGTGCCAGCAGAGACGGGGGCCAGTACAATGAGCAGTTCTTC